The 25 T cell receptor beta chains reported below all come from one sample, sequenced in a study of vaccination and CD4 T cells after COVID-19 (dated by TCRdb to 2022 to 2024). What this sample's treatment or condition label stands for: approximately 9-day PBMC culture with coronavirus spike peptide pools or control peptides (ViraFEST assay). The library was built by means of PCR. Sequencing used an Illumina iSeq 100. TCR sequencing of DNA from cultured CD4+ T cells used the Oncomine TCR Beta short-read assay at the Johns Hopkins FTIC core. TCRdb reanalyzed the raw reads on its own, using fastp at Q25 for trimming and MiXCR for clone calling, and kept in-frame beta chains. Each entry is one CDR3 protein sequence, shown with its most common DNA and genes. This sample is represented by several thousand distinct CDR3 sequences; 70% to 85% of them were singletons. Roughly 22% of the sample is taken by the ten largest.

The antigens of these receptors remain unknown. Sequencing input: CD4+ T cells from blood, cultured in vitro. The source of these receptors is a human donor who had recovered from COVID-19.

V gene TRBV7-3 combines with J gene TRBJ1-2, with 10 nucleotides matching TRBD1. The CDR3 spans 13 residues. Germline CDR1 SGHTA, CDR2 FQGTGA. V was pared by 5 bases and J by 5 bases, with 2 bases of the junction left unmatched. CDR3: CASSQGQGYGYTF. The CDR3 bases are TGTGCCAGCAGCCAGGGACAGGGGTATGGCTACACCTTC.

This clonotype was seen a single time. V is TRBV7-9 and J is TRBJ2-7; no clear D gene. V lost 4 bases and J 2 bases, leaving 6 bases between the germline ends. There are 12 residues in the CDR3. Germline CDR1 and CDR2: SEHNR and FQNEAQ (reference sequence). CDR3 bases: TGTGCCAGCAGCTGGAACCCCTACGAGCAGTACTTC. Protein: CASSWNPYEQYF.

Relative to its sample, this clonotype is large (0.1 to 1%). The CDR3 nucleotides are TGTGCCAGCAGCTACAGAGCAGATACGCAGTATTTT. Encoded protein: CASSYRADTQYF. The chain joins TRBV11-1 to TRBJ2-3, with D hard to call. V gave up 4 bases and J gave up 4 bases, with 6 bases separating them. Germline V CDR1 and CDR2: SGHAT, FQDESV (reference sequence). The CDR3 extends over 12 amino acids.

The chain employs TRBV30 and TRBJ2-4; D ambiguous. The V and J ends lost 4 bases and 6 bases respectively, with 7 bases between them. Looked up from germline, CDR1 is GTSNPN and CDR2 is SVGIG (reference sequence). The length of the CDR3 is 11 residues. CDR3: CAWNTLNIQYF. The CDR3 DNA sequence: TGTGCCTGGAATACGTTAAACATTCAGTACTTC.

In the case of this clonotype: The conserved phenylalanine or tryptophan is not found at the CDR3 terminus, so this likely reflects a read error. The rearrangement links TRBV19 to TRBJ2-7; the D is unclear. V was clipped by 5 bases and J by 3 bases, with 5 bases between them. CDR1 is LNHDA, CDR2 SQIVND, per germline (reference sequence). This CDR3 region has 11 residues. The CDR3 spells CASSDVYEQYL. The CDR3 DNA reads TGTGCCAGTAGTGACGTCTACGAGCAGTACCTC.

The table lists this clonotype with a count of one. J is TRBJ2-5 and V is TRBV7-2; 9 bases line up with TRBD2. This CDR3 is 16 amino acids long. The V gene end was trimmed by 5 bases and the J gene end by 5 bases; junction bases not matched to a gene: 12. Germline V gene data show CDR1 as SGHTA and CDR2 as FQGNSA. CDR3 in DNA: TGTGCCAGCAGCCCCAGACTGACTAGCGGAGGGGAGACCCAGTACTTC. Encoded protein: CASSPRLTSGGETQYF.

The chain links TRBV30 to TRBJ1-2; 9 nucleotides agree with TRBD1. Germline V gene data show CDR1 as GTSNPN and CDR2 as SVGIG (reference sequence). The length of the CDR3 is 12 residues. V lost 8 bases to trimming and J lost 7 bases; unmatched junction nucleotides: 8. Here the CDR3 DNA reads TGTGCCGGGACAGGGAAGGGATCTGGCTACACCTTC. It is translated as CAGTGKGSGYTF.

The rearrangement joins TRBV4-3 to TRBJ1-6, with D hard to call. The CDR3 has 14 amino acids. V was shortened by 0 bases and J by 9 bases, with 9 bases between the two germline ends. The germline V gene has CDR1 LGHNA and CDR2 YSLEER. This CDR3 is CASSQDHFGSPLHF. The CDR3, as DNA: TGCGCCAGCAGCCAAGATCATTTTGGTTCACCCCTCCACTTT.

The rearrangement links TRBV12-3 or TRBV12-4 to TRBJ1-5; a weak D match, TRBD1 (6 bases). The CDR3 sequence is 13 residues long. Trimming stripped 4 bases from V and 11 bases from J, with 15 bases between. The CDR3 reads CASSYRVSGAQHF. The CDR3 DNA follows: TGTGCCAGCAGTTACAGGGTCTCTGGGGCCCAGCATTTT.

The chain has TRBV5-1 and TRBJ1-2; the D gene is possibly TRBD1 (5 bases). CDR1 and CDR2 from the germline V gene are SGHRS and YFSETQ. The ends were cut back, 4 bases at V and 5 bases at J, with 15 bases in the middle. The CDR3 is 14 residues long. This CDR3 reads CASSPPLEGYGYTF. CDR3 DNA: TGCGCCAGCAGCCCCCCCCTCGAGGGGTATGGCTACACCTTC. Variable domain in full (rest from reference TRBV5-1 and TRBJ1-2): KAGVTQTPRYLIKTRGQQVTLSCSPISGHRSVSWYQQTPGQGLQFLFEYFSETQRNKGNFPGRFSGRQFSNSRSEMNVSTLELGDSALYLCASSPPLEGYGYTFGSGTRLTVV.

In its sample, this clonotype ranks as large (0.1 to 1%). The chain joins TRBV15 to TRBJ1-2, with 8 bases aligning to TRBD1. Germline V gene lookup returns CDR1 LNHNV and CDR2 YYDKDF (reference sequence). This CDR3 spans 16 amino acids. After removal of 3 bases from V and 4 bases from J, the junction contained 10 bases not matched to a gene. CDR3 sequence: CATSSPRTGGSYGYTF. Written as DNA, the CDR3 is TGTGCCACCAGCAGCCCCCGAACAGGGGGGAGCTATGGCTACACCTTC.

The chain employs TRBV20-1 and TRBJ2-2, with 9 nucleotides matching TRBD2. CDR1 and CDR2 from the germline V gene are DFQATT and SNEGSKA (reference sequence). Trimming removed 0 bases from V and 6 bases from J; junction bases left unmatched: 20. The CDR3 totals 20 residues. The CDR3 DNA is TGCAGTGCTAGAGAAGGATTTCTAGCGGGGTCCCCGGGGTATGCCGGGGAGCTGTTTTTT. This codes for CSAREGFLAGSPGYAGELFF.

This chain uses TRBV12-3 or TRBV12-4 with TRBJ1-1; 10 positions match TRBD1. CDR3 length: 16 residues. The trim removed 6 bases at V and 4 bases at J, leaving 11 bases unmatched. Here the CDR3 reads CASRAGTGDIGTEAFF. As DNA, the CDR3 is TGTGCCAGCAGGGCCGGGACAGGGGATATCGGCACTGAAGCTTTCTTT.

The chain combines TRBV6-1 with TRBJ1-1; the D gene is possibly TRBD1 (6 bases). Germline CDR1 and CDR2: MNHNS and SASEGT. The CDR3 contains 11 residues. V was cut by 8 bases and J by 8 bases, with 12 bases left in between. CDR3 region: CASHREGEAFF. CDR3 in DNA: TGTGCCAGCCACAGGGAGGGCGAAGCTTTCTTT.

This chain links TRBV5-4 with TRBJ1-2; D gene uncertain. The V gene's germline CDR1 is SGHNT and CDR2 YYREEE (reference sequence). Deletions cut 2 bases from V and 2 bases from J, with 7 bases between. The CDR3 spans 13 residues. CDR3 region: CASSFSRNYGYTF. CDR3 nucleotides: TGTGCCAGCAGCTTTTCTAGAAACTATGGCTACACCTTC.

V usage is TRBV20-1 and J usage is TRBJ2-1; 7 bases align to TRBD2. This CDR3 comprises 11 residues. Germline V gene data show CDR1 as DFQATT and CDR2 as SNEGSKA (reference sequence). The V and J ends lost 6 bases and 12 bases, in that order; junction bases with no gene match: 8. CDR3 DNA sequence: TGCAGTGCCACAGAACTAGCGAGGCAGTTCTTC. This codes for CSATELARQFF.

This sequence joins TRBV20-1 and TRBJ1-6, with 10 bases lining up with TRBD1. With V trimmed by 1 base and J by 7 bases, 7 bases remained unmatched. Germline CDR1 is DFQATT and CDR2 is SNEGSKA (reference sequence). This CDR3 is built from 16 residues. The CDR3 sequence: CSARARTGGRNSPLHF. The CDR3 DNA reads as TGCAGTGCTAGAGCTCGGACAGGGGGGCGGAATTCACCCCTCCACTTT.

The rearrangement joins TRBV7-2 to TRBJ1-2; D perhaps matches TRBD1 (6 bases). The V end lost 2 bases, the J end lost 7 bases, and 17 bases lay between the germline ends. The CDR3 contains 15 residues. Germline lookup yields CDR1 SGHTA and CDR2 FQGNSA. CDR3 DNA: TGTGCCAGCAGCTTAACTTCCGGGGGCCCTAGTGGCTACACCTTC. Protein sequence: CASSLTSGGPSGYTF. Supplemented by reference TRBV7-2 and TRBJ1-2, the full variable domain reads GAGVSQSPSNKVTEKGKDVELRCDPISGHTALYWYRQSLGQGLEFLIYFQGNSAPDKSGLPSDRFSAERTGGSVSTLTIQRTQQEDSAVYLCASSLTSGGPSGYTFGSGTRLTVV.

The chain uses TRBV27 and TRBJ1-2; D remains ambiguous. Between the trimmed V and J ends, which lost 4 bases and 0 bases, there was a span of 6 bases. The CDR3 runs 13 residues. Germline CDR1 is MNHEY and CDR2 is SMNVEV (reference sequence). The CDR3 bases are TGTGCCAGCAGTTCCGGTGCTAACTATGGCTACACCTTC. It is translated as CASSSGANYGYTF.

The V and J genes are TRBV28 and TRBJ2-3, with D unclear. The CDR3 is 13 amino acids. Germline assignment: CDR1 MDHEN and CDR2 SYDVKM. Trimming pared 4 bases from V and 5 bases from J, leaving 10 bases between. For the CDR3, the DNA is TGTGCCAGCAGTTGGACGACCGGAGATACGCAGTATTTT. Amino acids: CASSWTTGDTQYF.

This clonotype has a single count. The rearrangement uses TRBV19 and TRBJ2-2; 8 bases are a match to TRBD2. CDR3 length: 18 amino acids. Per the germline V gene, CDR1 is LNHDA and CDR2 is SQIVND (reference sequence). The V gene end was trimmed by 6 bases and the J gene end by 4 bases; junction bases not matched to a gene: 16. CDR3 sequence reads: CASSPHLAGQVGTGELFF. Here the CDR3 DNA reads TGTGCCAGTAGCCCCCACCTAGCGGGCCAGGTGGGCACCGGGGAGCTGTTTTTT.

This rearrangement joins TRBV20-1 to TRBJ2-2; maybe TRBD2 (5 bases). Germline values: CDR1 DFQATT, CDR2 SNEGSKA (reference sequence). The CDR3 spans 14 residues. The V and J ends lost 4 bases and 7 bases respectively, with 16 bases between them. CDR3 DNA sequence: TGCAGTGCTAATGGGGAGAACTGGGGCGGGGAGCTGTTTTTT. It codes for CSANGENWGGELFF.

The chain is built from TRBV30 and TRBJ1-2; D possibly corresponds to TRBD1 (5 bases). CDR3 size: 14 residues. Trimming pared 0 bases from V and 5 bases from J, leaving 13 bases between. Germline loops: CDR1 GTSNPN, CDR2 SVGIG (reference sequence). CDR3 nucleotides: TGTGCCTGGAGTGTACGAGGGGTTTTTTATGGCTACACCTTC. It translates to CAWSVRGVFYGYTF.

CDR3 protein: CASRIAGGNTGELFF. For the CDR3, the DNA is TGTGCCAGCAGAATAGCGGGGGGGAACACCGGGGAGCTGTTTTTT. The rearrangement joins TRBV6-2 or TRBV6-3 to TRBJ2-2; TRBD2 aligns across 10 bases. The germline gives CDR1 MNHEY, CDR2 SVGEGT. The CDR3 has 15 amino acids. V lost 6 bases to trimming and J lost 1 base; unmatched junction nucleotides: 2.

In its sample, this clonotype ranks as hyperexpanded. CDR3 residues: CASSLPRGQGGIAGANVLTF. As DNA, the CDR3 is TGTGCCAGCAGCCTCCCCAGAGGACAGGGGGGGATAGCTGGGGCCAACGTCCTGACTTTC. The chain combines TRBV7-9 with TRBJ2-6; 10 bases agree with TRBD1. CDR1 is SEHNR, CDR2 FQNEAQ, per germline (reference sequence). The CDR3 is made up of 20 amino acids. Trimming at V came to 5 bases and at J to 2 bases, leaving 15 bases not matched to a gene.